A single sample is the source of the 17 T cell receptor beta chains below, sequenced in a study of T cell responses to AZD1222 COVID-19 vaccine. Sequencing used immunoSEQ multiplex PCR; TCRdb keeps in-frame clones, though not all of them. The sample holds about 100,000 clones, over 75% seen once. Sample: peripheral blood, taken on day 0 of MenACWY control vaccination. The receptors originated from an adult in good health.

The chain uses TRBV10-2 and TRBJ2-7; D is unclear. The CDR3 has 14 amino acids. Germline V CDR1 and CDR2: WSHSY, SAAADI. Trimming took off 7 bases at V and 5 bases at J, with 18 bases between the two ends. CDR3 DNA: TGCGCCAGCACACCACAGCCTCCCTTCGACGAGCAGTACTTC. Translated, it gives CASTPQPPFDEQYF.

V usage is TRBV30 and J usage is TRBJ2-3, with 8 bases aligning to TRBD1. This CDR3 region has 14 residues. V trimming: 5 bases; J trimming: 0 bases; junction bases outside the gene matches: 4. The germline gives CDR1 GTSNPN, CDR2 SVGIG (reference sequence). The CDR3 nucleotides read TGTGCCTGGGACAGGGGAGGAAGCACAGATACGCAGTATTTT. It specifies CAWDRGGSTDTQYF.

The J gene is TRBJ1-2, the V gene TRBV28; D call uncertain. With 5 bases removed from V and 8 bases from J, the gap between germline ends came to 18 bases. Germline values: CDR1 MDHEN, CDR2 SYDVKM. This CDR3 comprises 14 residues. CDR3 nucleotides: TGTGCCAGCAGTCCGCCCCGTGGCGGTATGGGCTACACCTTC. Its protein is CASSPPRGGMGYTF.

This clone was observed a handful of times. The genes are TRBV7-9 and TRBJ1-1, with D possibly TRBD1 on 6 matching bases. V gave up 6 bases and J gave up 8 bases, with 13 bases separating them. Germline CDR1 SEHNR, CDR2 FQNEAQ (reference sequence). The CDR3 is 12 residues long. CDR3 sequence: CASSSGTLEAFF. DNA of the CDR3: TGTGCCAGCAGTTCCGGGACACTCGAAGCTTTCTTT.

V gene TRBV11-3 combines with J gene TRBJ2-7; TRBD1 matches 9 bases. The CDR3 is 15 amino acids. The germline V gene encodes CDR1 SGHNT and CDR2 YENEEA. V dropped 5 bases and J dropped 3; count of bases not matched to a gene: 8. Here the CDR3 reads CASSPGTGPFYEQYF. In nucleotides, the CDR3 is TGTGCCAGCAGCCCCGGGACAGGGCCATTCTACGAGCAGTACTTC.

V and J are TRBV28 and TRBJ1-6, with a tentative D call TRBD1 (5 bases). V was clipped by 5 bases and J by 5 bases, with 13 bases between them. In germline, CDR1 is MDHEN, CDR2 SYDVKM. The CDR3 has 15 residues. The CDR3 DNA reads as TGTGCCAGCAGTCTTCGACAGTACAATAATTCACCCCTCCACTTT. Translating gives CASSLRQYNNSPLHF.

The chain has TRBV6-5 and TRBJ2-7; possibly TRBD2 for D (5 bases). With 0 bases removed from V and 3 bases from J, the gap between germline ends came to 6 bases. CDR3 size: 13 residues. Germline-derived CDR1 and CDR2 are MNHEY and SVGAGI. The CDR3 reads CASSYSADYEQYF. The CDR3 nucleotides are TGTGCCAGCAGTTACTCAGCGGACTACGAGCAGTACTTC.

The CDR3 DNA sequence: TGTGCCAGCAGCTTGTTGGGCAGAAAGAACACTGAAGCTTTCTTT. Encoded protein: CASSLLGRKNTEAFF. The rearrangement links TRBV5-6 to TRBJ1-1; D is unresolved. The CDR3 length is 15 residues. V was trimmed by 1 base and J by 1 base, leaving 11 bases between them. The germline V gene encodes CDR1 SGHDT and CDR2 YYEEEE.

The rearrangement joins TRBV7-3 to TRBJ1-6; 8 nucleotides agree with TRBD1. The CDR3 has 16 residues. Germline values: CDR1 SGHTA, CDR2 FQGTGA. V trimming: 5 bases; J trimming: 7 bases; junction bases outside the gene matches: 10. CDR3 bases: TGTGCCAGCAGCCTGTCCGGGACAGGAGAAAATTCACCCCTCCACTTT. It codes for CASSLSGTGENSPLHF.

The chain has TRBV5-1 and TRBJ2-7; 7 bases map to TRBD1. Per the germline V gene, CDR1 is SGHRS and CDR2 is YFSETQ. V shed 1 base, J shed 5 bases, and the junction held 15 bases outside the gene matches. The CDR3 runs 17 residues. The DNA of the CDR3 is TGCGCCAGCAGCTTGCTACGACCGGGACAGAGTATAAACGAGCAGTACTTC. Protein: CASSLLRPGQSINEQYF.

The chain uses TRBV28 and TRBJ1-1, with D maybe TRBD1 (5 bases). V was trimmed by 4 bases and J by 5 bases, leaving 11 bases between them. CDR1 and CDR2 from the germline V gene are MDHEN and SYDVKM. CDR3 length: 13 amino acids. DNA for the CDR3: TGTGCCAGCAGTTCGAACGGGGGGACTGAAGCTTTCTTT. Translated: CASSSNGGTEAFF. The entire variable domain, with the rest obtained from reference TRBV28 and TRBJ1-1, is as follows: DVKVTQSSRYLVKRTGEKVFLECVQDMDHENMFWYRQDPGLGLRLIYFSYDVKMKEKGDIPEGYSVSREKKERFSLILESASTNQTSMYLCASSSNGGTEAFFGQGTRLTVV.

The sample holds one count of this clone. This rearrangement joins TRBV28 to TRBJ2-7; D may be TRBD1 or TRBD2 (6 bases each). CDR1 is MDHEN, CDR2 SYDVKM, per germline. V lost 7 bases to trimming and J lost 12 bases, with 28 bases between them. The CDR3 has 15 amino acids. The CDR3 DNA follows: TGTGCCAGCACCAAGGGGGGAGATCTTGGCCCAGTTGGGTACTTC. Encoded protein: CASTKGGDLGPVGYF.

The V call is TRBV10-2, the J call TRBJ2-2; D is undetermined. V gave up 0 bases and J gave up 1 base, with 3 bases separating them. The CDR3 has 14 amino acids. CDR1 is WSHSY and CDR2 is SAAADI in the germline V gene. In DNA form, the CDR3 reads TGCGCCAGCAGTGAGTCGGGGAACACCGGGGAGCTGTTTTTT. Encoded protein: CASSESGNTGELFF.

The rearrangement uses TRBV7-9 and TRBJ1-1; no reliable D call. The CDR3 consists of 11 residues. CDR1 and CDR2 (germline): SEHNR, FQNEAQ (reference sequence). V was pared by 10 bases and J by 5 bases, with 11 bases between. The CDR3, as DNA: TGTGCCACGGCGGGCGGGACTGAAGCTTTCTTT. Translation: CATAGGTEAFF.

A remark on this clone: Germline is not matched at one junction end, which may reflect a read error. The chain joins TRBV25-1 to TRBJ2-7; TRBD1 matches 9 bases. The CDR3 length is 15 residues. CDR1 and CDR2 (germline): MGHDK, SYGVNS. As DNA, the CDR3 is TGTGCCAGCAGTGAATATACAGGGGGCTCCCACGAGCAGTACTTC. Translating gives CASSEYTGGSHEQYF.

V gene TRBV7-8 combines with J gene TRBJ1-5; D remains ambiguous. V shed 8 bases and J shed 0 bases, with 8 bases lying between them. Looked up from germline, CDR1 is SGHVS and CDR2 is FQNEAQ. This CDR3 comprises 13 residues. This CDR3 is CASGLFSNQPQHF. DNA of the CDR3: TGTGCCAGCGGACTCTTTAGCAATCAGCCCCAGCATTTT.

The CDR3 region is CASSLARTSGFGEAGELFF. CDR3 in DNA: TGTGCCAGCAGCTTAGCGCGAACTAGCGGCTTTGGGGAGGCCGGGGAGCTGTTTTTT. This chain connects TRBV7-2 to TRBJ2-2, with TRBD2 matching 8 bases. This CDR3 spans 19 amino acids. Trimming took 0 bases from V and 6 from J; bases not matched to a gene: 15. Germline-derived CDR1 and CDR2 are SGHTA and FQGNSA.